This T cell receptor beta chain was sequenced for a study of blood T cell repertoires in COVID-19. In the original workflow: Amplification from reference gene primers served as the basis for estimated nucleated cell counts. Sequenced by immunoSEQ multiplex PCR; TCRdb stores in-frame clones only, minus some. V and J calls and clone size follow that table, whereas D and trimming were derived from the DNA. The profile shows roughly 160,000 clones, roughly 84% of them singletons. This CDR3 comprises 15 residues. CDR1 is SGDLS and CDR2 is YYNGEE in the germline V gene. V lost 3 bases to trimming and J lost 7 bases; unmatched junction nucleotides: 6. Donors were grouped by their self-reported clinical history. Recovered participants had two consecutive negative NP/OP PCR tests, healthcare professional clearance, or symptom resolution.

The rearrangement joins TRBV9 to TRBJ1-6; 8 nucleotides agree with TRBD1. Sequenced: PBMCs or T cells enriched from blood (not recorded which). The TCR originated in a man in his 60s who had recovered from COVID-19. This CDR3 is CASSASRGQNSPLHF. DNA for the CDR3: TGTGCCAGCAGCGCGAGCAGGGGGCAAAATTCACCCCTCCACTTT.